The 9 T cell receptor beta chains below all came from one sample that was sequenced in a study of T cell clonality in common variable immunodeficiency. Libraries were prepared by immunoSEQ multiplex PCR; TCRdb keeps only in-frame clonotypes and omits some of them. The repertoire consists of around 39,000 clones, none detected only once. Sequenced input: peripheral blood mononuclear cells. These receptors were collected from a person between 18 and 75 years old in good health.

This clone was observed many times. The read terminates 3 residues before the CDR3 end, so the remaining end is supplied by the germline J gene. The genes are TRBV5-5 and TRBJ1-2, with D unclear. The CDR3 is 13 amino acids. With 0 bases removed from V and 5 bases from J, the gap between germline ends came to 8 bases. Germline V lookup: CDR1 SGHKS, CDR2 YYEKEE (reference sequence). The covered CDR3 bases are TGTGCCAGCAGCTTGGCAGACTCATATGGC. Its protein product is CASSLADSYG. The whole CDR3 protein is CASSLADSYGYTF. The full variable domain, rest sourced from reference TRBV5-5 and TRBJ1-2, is DAGVTQSPTHLIKTRGQQVTLRCSPISGHKSVSWYQQVLGQGPQFIFQYYEKEERGRGNFPDRFSARQFPNYSSELNVNALLLGDSALYLCASSLADSYGYTFGSGTRLTVV.

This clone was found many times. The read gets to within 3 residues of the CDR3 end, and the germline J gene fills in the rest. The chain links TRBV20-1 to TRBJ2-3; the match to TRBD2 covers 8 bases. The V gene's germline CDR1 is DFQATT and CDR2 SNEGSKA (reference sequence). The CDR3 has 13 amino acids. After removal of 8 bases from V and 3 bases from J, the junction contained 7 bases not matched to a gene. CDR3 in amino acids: CSPLAGTTDTQYF. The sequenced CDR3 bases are TGCAGTCCGTTAGCGGGGACGACAGATACG.

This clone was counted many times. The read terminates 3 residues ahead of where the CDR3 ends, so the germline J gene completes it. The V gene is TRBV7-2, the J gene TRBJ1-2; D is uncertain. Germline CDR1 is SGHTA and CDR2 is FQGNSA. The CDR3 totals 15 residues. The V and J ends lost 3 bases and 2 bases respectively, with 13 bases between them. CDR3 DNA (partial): TGTGCCAGCAGCTTGAGTGGCAGTGAGAACTATGGC. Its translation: CASSLSGSENYG. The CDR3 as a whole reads CASSLSGSENYGYTF.

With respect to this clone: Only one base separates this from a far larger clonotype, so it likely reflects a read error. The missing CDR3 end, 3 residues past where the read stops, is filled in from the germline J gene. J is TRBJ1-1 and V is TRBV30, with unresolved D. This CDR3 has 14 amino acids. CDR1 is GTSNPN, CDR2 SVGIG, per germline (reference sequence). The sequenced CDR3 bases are TGTGCCCGGAGTGAAGAGGTCGGGGACACTGAA. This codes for CARSEEVGDTE. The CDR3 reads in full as CARSEEVGDTEAFF.

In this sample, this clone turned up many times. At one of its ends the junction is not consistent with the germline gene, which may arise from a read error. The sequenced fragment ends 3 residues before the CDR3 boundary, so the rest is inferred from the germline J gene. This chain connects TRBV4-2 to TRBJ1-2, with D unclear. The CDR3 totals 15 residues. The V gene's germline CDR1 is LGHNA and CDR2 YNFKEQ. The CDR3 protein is CASSQDLRVLDGYTF. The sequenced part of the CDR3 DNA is TGCGCCAGCAGCCAAGATCTCCGGGTATTGGATGGC.

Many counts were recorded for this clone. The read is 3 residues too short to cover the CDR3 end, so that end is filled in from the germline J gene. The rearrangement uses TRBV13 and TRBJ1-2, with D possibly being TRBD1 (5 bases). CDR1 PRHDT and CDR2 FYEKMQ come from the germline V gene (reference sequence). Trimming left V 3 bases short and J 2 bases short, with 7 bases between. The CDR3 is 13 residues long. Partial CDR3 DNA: TGTGCCAGCAGCTTGAGGGGAAACTATGGC. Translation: CASSLRGNYG. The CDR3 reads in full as CASSLRGNYGYTF.

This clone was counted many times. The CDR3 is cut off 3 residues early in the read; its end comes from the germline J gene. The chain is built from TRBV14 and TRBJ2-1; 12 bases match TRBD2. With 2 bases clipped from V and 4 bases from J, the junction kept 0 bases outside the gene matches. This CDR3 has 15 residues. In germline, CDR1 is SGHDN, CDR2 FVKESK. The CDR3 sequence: CASSQLAGGYNEQFF. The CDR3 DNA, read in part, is TGTGCCAGCAGCCAACTAGCGGGGGGGTACAATGAG.

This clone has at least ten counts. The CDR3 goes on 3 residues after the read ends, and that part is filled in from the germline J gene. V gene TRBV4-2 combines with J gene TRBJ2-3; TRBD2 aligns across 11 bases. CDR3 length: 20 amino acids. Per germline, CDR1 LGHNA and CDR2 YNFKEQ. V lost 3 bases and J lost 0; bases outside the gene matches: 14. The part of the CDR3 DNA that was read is TGTGCCAGCAGCCACACGGGGGGTAGCGGGAGGGTGTTGAGCACAGATACG. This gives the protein CASSHTGGSGRVLSTDT. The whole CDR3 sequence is CASSHTGGSGRVLSTDTQYF.

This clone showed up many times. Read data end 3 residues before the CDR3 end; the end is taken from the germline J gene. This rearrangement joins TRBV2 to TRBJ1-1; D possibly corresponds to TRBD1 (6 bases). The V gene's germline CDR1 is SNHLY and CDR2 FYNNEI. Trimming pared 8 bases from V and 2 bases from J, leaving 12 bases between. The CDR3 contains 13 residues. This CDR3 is CASRTGYNTEAFF. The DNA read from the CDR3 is TGTGCCAGCCGCACAGGGTACAACACTGAA.